This TCR beta chain was found in a study of T cell repertoires in cytomegalovirus infection. Study as a whole: TCR beta signatures that were public indicated CMV infection and matching HLA type. Study-level results: CMV carriers having the relevant HLA were flagged by cumulative public TCR beta family frequency. CMV-specific HLA-C-restricted TCR beta clonotypes dominated the ex vivo response.

TCRdb re-derived calls from the reads in MiXCR, one entry per CDR3 protein. The sample has 100,000 to 150,000 distinct CDR3 sequences; 7.5% to 9% are singletons. CDR3 length: 14 residues. Germline loops: CDR1 SGHVS, CDR2 FQNEAQ. Trimming removed 2 bases from V and 5 bases from J, with 10 bases in between. This clonotype was found many times. The target antigen is unknown. The clonotype comes from a human donor in good health (CMV status not recorded). Some clones in this sample may be carry-over from other donors' samples. The gene calls are TRBV7-8 and TRBJ2-1; D ambiguous. The sequencing input was PBMCs. CDR3 in amino acids: CASSLIAANNEQFF. The CDR3 DNA reads as TGTGCCAGCAGCTTAATTGCAGCTAACAATGAGCAGTTCTTC.